This TCR beta chain was captured by sequencing in a study of blood T cell repertoires in COVID-19. Produced via immunoSEQ multiplex PCR; TCRdb's table is partial and in-frame only. The data hold approximately 180,000 clones, with 90% observed a single time. With regard to this clone: Other nucleotide sequences in the sample specify the same CDR3.

The CDR3 length is 15 residues. CDR1 and CDR2 (germline): SGDLS, YYNGEE. With 0 bases clipped from V and 2 bases from J, the junction kept 1 base outside the gene matches. Sequenced sample: peripheral blood. J is TRBJ2-2 and V is TRBV9; 7 bases agree with TRBD1. This TCR was recovered from a man in his fifties with acute or convalescent COVID-19. The CDR3 region has the DNA TGTGCCAGCAGCGTAGGAGGGGGCAACACCGGGGAGCTGTTTTTT. Protein product: CASSVGGGNTGELFF.